This TCR beta chain is drawn from a study of shared clonotypes between healthy human individuals. Findings and limits, study-wide: Rarefaction indicated that sorted-subset sequencing remained incomplete although depth was large. Non-shared clonotypes had lower generation probabilities than clonotypes shared by all four sorted-subset donors.

A remark on this clone: Its specificity is not known.

The V gene's germline CDR1 is SEHNR and CDR2 FQNEAQ (reference sequence). This CDR3 spans 16 amino acids. With V trimmed by 4 bases and J by 8 bases, 8 bases remained unmatched. TCRdb keeps only in-frame clones here, not all; method: immunoSEQ multiplex PCR. Among approximately 1,500,000 clones, approximately 96% were seen once, and the ten largest hold about 1.2%. The origin of this receptor is a man in his thirties or forties in good health. The chain combines TRBV7-9 with TRBJ2-1, with 13 bases that match TRBD2. Sequencing was performed on naive CD4+ T cells sorted from blood. Subset denoted: CD45RA+ positively selected. The CDR3 coding sequence is TGTGCCAGCAGCTCGCGGACTAGCGGGAGAGTGTATGAGCAGTTCTTC. It codes for CASSSRTSGRVYEQFF.